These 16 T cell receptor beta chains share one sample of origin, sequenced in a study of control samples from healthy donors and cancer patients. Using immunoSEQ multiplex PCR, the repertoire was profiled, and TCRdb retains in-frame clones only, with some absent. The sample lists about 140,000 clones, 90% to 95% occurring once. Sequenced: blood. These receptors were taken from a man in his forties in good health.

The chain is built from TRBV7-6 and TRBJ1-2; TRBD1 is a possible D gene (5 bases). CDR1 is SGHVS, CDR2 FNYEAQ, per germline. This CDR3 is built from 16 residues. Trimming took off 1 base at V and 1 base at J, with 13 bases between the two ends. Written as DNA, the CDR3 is TGTGCCAGCAGCTTAGAACGGGGCGGCGGTAACTATGGCTACACCTTC. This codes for CASSLERGGGNYGYTF.

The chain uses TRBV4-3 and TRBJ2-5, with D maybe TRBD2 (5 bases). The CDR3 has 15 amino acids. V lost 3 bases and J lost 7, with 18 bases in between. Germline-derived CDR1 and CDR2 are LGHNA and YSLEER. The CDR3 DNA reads TGCGCCAGCAGCCAGAGCAGGACTGGGGAAGGGACCCAGTACTTC. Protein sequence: CASSQSRTGEGTQYF.

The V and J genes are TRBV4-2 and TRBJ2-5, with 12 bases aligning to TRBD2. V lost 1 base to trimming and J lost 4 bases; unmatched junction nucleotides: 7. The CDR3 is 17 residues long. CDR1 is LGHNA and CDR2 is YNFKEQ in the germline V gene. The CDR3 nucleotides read TGTGCCAGCAGCCAAGTTCCTAGCGGGGGGGCGGGAGAGACCCAGTACTTC. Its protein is CASSQVPSGGAGETQYF.

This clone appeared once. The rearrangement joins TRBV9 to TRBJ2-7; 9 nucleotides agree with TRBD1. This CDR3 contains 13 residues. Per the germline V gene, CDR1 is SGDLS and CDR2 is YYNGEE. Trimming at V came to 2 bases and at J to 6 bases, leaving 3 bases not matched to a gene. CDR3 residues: CASSVGQGTEQYF. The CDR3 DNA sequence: TGTGCCAGCAGCGTCGGACAGGGGACCGAGCAGTACTTC. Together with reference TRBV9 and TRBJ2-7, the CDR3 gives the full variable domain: DSGVTQTPKHLITATGQRVTLRCSPRSGDLSVYWYQQSLDQGLQFLIQYYNGEERAKGNILERFSAQQFPDLHSELNLSSLELGDSALYFCASSVGQGTEQYFGPGTRLTVT.

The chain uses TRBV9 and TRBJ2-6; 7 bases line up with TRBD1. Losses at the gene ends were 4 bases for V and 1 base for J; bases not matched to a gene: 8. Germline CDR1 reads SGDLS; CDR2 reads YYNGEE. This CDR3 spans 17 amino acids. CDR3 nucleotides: TGTGCCAGCAGCCCTCCGGGACAGTCTTCTGGGGCCAACGTCCTGACTTTC. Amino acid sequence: CASSPPGQSSGANVLTF. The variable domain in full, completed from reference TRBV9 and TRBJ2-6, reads DSGVTQTPKHLITATGQRVTLRCSPRSGDLSVYWYQQSLDQGLQFLIQYYNGEERAKGNILERFSAQQFPDLHSELNLSSLELGDSALYFCASSPPGQSSGANVLTFGAGSRLTVL.

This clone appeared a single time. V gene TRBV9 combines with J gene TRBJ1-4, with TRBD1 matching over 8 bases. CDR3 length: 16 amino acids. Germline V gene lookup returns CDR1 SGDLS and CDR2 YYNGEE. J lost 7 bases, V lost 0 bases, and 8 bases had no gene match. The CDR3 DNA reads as TGTGCCAGCAGCGTAGTCCCATCCGGGACAGGTGAAAAACTGTTTTTT. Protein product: CASSVVPSGTGEKLFF.

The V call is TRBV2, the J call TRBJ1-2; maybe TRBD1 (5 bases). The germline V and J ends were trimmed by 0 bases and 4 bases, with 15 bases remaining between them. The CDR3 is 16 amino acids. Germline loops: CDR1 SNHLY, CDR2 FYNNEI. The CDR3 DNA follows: TGTGCCAGCAGTGAAGCACCTAACAGGATTCGCTATGGCTACACCTTC. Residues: CASSEAPNRIRYGYTF.

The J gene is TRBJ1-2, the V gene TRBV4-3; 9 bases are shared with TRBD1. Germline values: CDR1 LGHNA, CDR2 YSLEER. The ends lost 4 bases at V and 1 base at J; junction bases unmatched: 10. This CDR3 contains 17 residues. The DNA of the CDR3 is TGCGCCAGCAGCCCTAACGTCCGGGACAGGGTTAACTATGGCTACACCTTC. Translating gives CASSPNVRDRVNYGYTF.

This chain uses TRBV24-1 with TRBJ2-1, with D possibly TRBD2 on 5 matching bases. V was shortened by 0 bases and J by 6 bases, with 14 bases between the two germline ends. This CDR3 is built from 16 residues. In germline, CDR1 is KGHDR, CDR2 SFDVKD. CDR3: CATSDLQTKRGNEQFF. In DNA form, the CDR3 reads TGTGCCACCAGTGATTTGCAGACTAAGAGAGGCAATGAGCAGTTCTTC.

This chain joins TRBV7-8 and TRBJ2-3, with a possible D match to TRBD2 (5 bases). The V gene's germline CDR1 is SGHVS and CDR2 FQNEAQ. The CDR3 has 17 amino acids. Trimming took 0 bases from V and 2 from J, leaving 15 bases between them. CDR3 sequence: CASSLAGGSDPTDTQYF. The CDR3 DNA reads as TGTGCCAGCAGCTTAGCGGGTGGGAGCGACCCCACAGATACGCAGTATTTT.

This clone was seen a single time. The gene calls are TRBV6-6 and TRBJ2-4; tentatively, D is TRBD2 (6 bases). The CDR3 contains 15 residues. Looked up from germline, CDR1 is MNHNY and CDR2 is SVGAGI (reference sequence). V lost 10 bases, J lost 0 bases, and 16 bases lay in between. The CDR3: CAIGTPAEAKNIQYF. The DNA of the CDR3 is TGTGCCATCGGGACTCCGGCGGAAGCCAAAAACATTCAGTACTTC.

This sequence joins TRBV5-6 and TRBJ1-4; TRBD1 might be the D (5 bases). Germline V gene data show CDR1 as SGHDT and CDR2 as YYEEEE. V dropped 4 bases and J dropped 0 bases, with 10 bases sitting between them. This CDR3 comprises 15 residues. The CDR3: CASSPIGATNEKLFF. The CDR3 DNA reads TGTGCCAGCAGCCCCATAGGGGCAACTAATGAAAAACTGTTTTTT.

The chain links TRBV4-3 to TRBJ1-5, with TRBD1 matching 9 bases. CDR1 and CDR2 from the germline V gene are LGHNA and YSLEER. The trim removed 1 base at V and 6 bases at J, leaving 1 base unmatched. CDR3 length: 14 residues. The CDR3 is CASSQGTGVQPQHF. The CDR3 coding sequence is TGCGCCAGCAGCCAAGGGACAGGGGTTCAGCCCCAGCATTTT.

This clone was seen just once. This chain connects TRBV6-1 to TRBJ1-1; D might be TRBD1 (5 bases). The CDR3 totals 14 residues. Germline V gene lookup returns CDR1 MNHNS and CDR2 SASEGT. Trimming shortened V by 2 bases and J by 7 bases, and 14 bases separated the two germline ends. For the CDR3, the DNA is TGTGCCAGCAGTGAAATGACAGCCCGCAGTGAAGCTTTCTTT. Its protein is CASSEMTARSEAFF.

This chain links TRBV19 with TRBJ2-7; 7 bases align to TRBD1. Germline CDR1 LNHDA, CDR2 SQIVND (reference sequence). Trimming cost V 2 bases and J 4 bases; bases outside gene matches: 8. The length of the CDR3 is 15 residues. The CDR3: CASSINRDREYEQYF. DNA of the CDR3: TGTGCCAGTAGTATAAACCGGGACAGAGAATACGAGCAGTACTTC.

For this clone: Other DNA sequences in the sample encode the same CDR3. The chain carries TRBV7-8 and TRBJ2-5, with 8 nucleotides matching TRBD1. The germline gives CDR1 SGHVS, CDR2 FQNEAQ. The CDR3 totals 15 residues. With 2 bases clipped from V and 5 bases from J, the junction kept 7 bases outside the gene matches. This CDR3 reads CASSLTTGVMETQYF. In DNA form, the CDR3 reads TGTGCCAGCAGCTTAACGACAGGGGTTATGGAGACCCAGTACTTC.